This T cell receptor beta chain derives from a study of regulatory and conventional T cells in RAG deficiency. The CDR3 is 16 amino acids. V was shortened by 4 bases and J by 5 bases, with 18 bases between the two germline ends. The germline gives CDR1 GTSNPN, CDR2 SVGIG (reference sequence). Genomic DNA came from blood regulatory T cells gated CD4+ CD25-high CD127-low. This clone was observed a single time. TCRdb's table, derived via immunoSEQ multiplex PCR, lists solely in-frame clones and lacks some. The table includes roughly 28,000 clones, just over 90% detected once. This sample was also put to use in a study of regulatory T cells. From that report: The PCR used 52 TRBV and 13 TRBJ primers.

J is TRBJ1-6 and V is TRBV30, with no clear D. Sequenced sample: Tregs sorted from blood. This TCR came from a human donor in good health. The CDR3 DNA sequence: TGTGCCTGGACCCTCCGGGTAGGGAGCCATAATTCACCCCTCCACTTT. Protein: CAWTLRVGSHNSPLHF. Combining the CDR3 with reference TRBV30 and TRBJ1-6 gives the whole variable domain SQTIHQWPATLVQPVGSPLSLECTVEGTSNPNLYWYRQAAGRGLQLLFYSVGIGQISSEVPQNLSASRPQDRQFILSSKKLLLSDSGFYLCAWTLRVGSHNSPLHFGNGTRLTVT.